The clone carrying this TCR beta chain was recorded a few times. Its antigen is currently unknown. Repertoires were generated with immunoSEQ multiplex PCR, while TCRdb's copy carries only in-frame clones and drops some. In the table there are around 77,000 clones, 85% to 95% of which are singletons. These data come from a study of human versus mouse CDR3 diversity and MHC coevolution. Findings and limits, study-wide: Human T cells were selected on over five MHC II alleles.

This CDR3 region has 19 residues. J was trimmed by 0 bases and V by 3 bases; bases with no gene match: 14. Germline V gene lookup returns CDR1 MDHEN and CDR2 SYDVKM. Sequencing was done on a sample of naive CD4+ T cells from blood. Subset of the sample: CD45RO-negative CD62L-positive naive CD4 T cells. The chain carries TRBV28 and TRBJ1-3, with 7 bases aligning to TRBD1. The TCR was taken from a person between 25 and 75 years old in good health. CDR3 in DNA: TGTGCCAGCAGTTTTACTGATGTAATGGACAGGTCCTCTGGAAACACCATATATTTT. The encoded protein is CASSFTDVMDRSSGNTIYF.